Listed here are 32 T cell receptor beta chains from one sample, sequenced in a study of blood T cell repertoires in COVID-19. Sequenced by immunoSEQ multiplex PCR; TCRdb stores in-frame clones only, minus some. The sample yields over 10,000 clones, about 80% seen once. The material sequenced was peripheral blood. The receptors stem from a human donor in a cohort sampled during active COVID-19.

The chain links TRBV7-2 to TRBJ2-5; no definite D call. Trimming pared 0 bases from V and 7 bases from J, leaving 9 bases between. Germline values: CDR1 SGHTA, CDR2 FQGNSA. The CDR3 is made up of 13 amino acids. The CDR3 sequence: CASSLAPIGTQYF. CDR3 coding DNA: TGTGCCAGCAGCTTAGCACCTATTGGGACCCAGTACTTC.

This chain connects TRBV7-2 to TRBJ1-4; 9 bases match TRBD1. CDR3 length: 16 residues. Trimming took 5 bases from V and 3 from J; bases not matched to a gene: 7. Germline CDR1 SGHTA, CDR2 FQGNSA. The CDR3 is CASSPRQGVANEKLFF. The CDR3 DNA follows: TGTGCCAGCAGCCCAAGACAGGGGGTGGCTAATGAAAAACTGTTTTTT.

The chain is built from TRBV7-2 and TRBJ2-2; TRBD2 matches 8 bases. J gave up 6 bases and V 3 bases, and 6 bases lay outside the gene matches. Germline V gene lookup returns CDR1 SGHTA and CDR2 FQGNSA. CDR3 length equals 15 residues. CDR3 sequence: CASSFGRALAGELFF. The CDR3 DNA reads TGTGCCAGCAGCTTCGGGAGGGCCCTCGCCGGGGAGCTGTTTTTT. Filled out from reference TRBV7-2 and TRBJ2-2, the complete variable domain reads GAGVSQSPSNKVTEKGKDVELRCDPISGHTALYWYRQSLGQGLEFLIYFQGNSAPDKSGLPSDRFSAERTGGSVSTLTIQRTQQEDSAVYLCASSFGRALAGELFFGEGSRLTVL.

This chain connects TRBV9 to TRBJ2-7, with a weak D call TRBD1 (5 bases). This CDR3 is built from 14 residues. Deletions cut 2 bases from V and 2 bases from J, with 11 bases between. Germline-derived CDR1 and CDR2 are SGDLS and YYNGEE. In nucleotides, the CDR3 is TGTGCCAGCAGCGTTTCGACAGTGCCCTACGAGCAGTACTTC. It codes for CASSVSTVPYEQYF.

V gene TRBV2 combines with J gene TRBJ2-7, with D perhaps matching TRBD2 (6 bases). CDR3 length: 12 residues. CDR1 and CDR2 from the germline V gene are SNHLY and FYNNEI. V lost 2 bases and J 6 bases, leaving 8 bases between the germline ends. CDR3 DNA: TGTGCCAGCAGTGAACAGGGAGGCGAGCAGTACTTC. This gives the protein CASSEQGGEQYF.

V and J are TRBV29-1 and TRBJ2-2, with 9 bases lining up with TRBD1. The germline CDR1 and CDR2 sequences are SQVTM and ANQGSEA. The CDR3 has 14 residues. V gave up 4 bases and J gave up 0 bases; unmatched junction bases: 0. CDR3 protein: CSVGQGANTGELFF. As DNA, the CDR3 is TGCAGCGTTGGACAGGGGGCGAACACCGGGGAGCTGTTTTTT.

The rearrangement links TRBV2 to TRBJ2-5; 8 nucleotides align to TRBD1. CDR1 is SNHLY, CDR2 FYNNEI, per germline. Trimming removed 4 bases from V and 5 bases from J; junction bases left unmatched: 9. This CDR3 contains 15 residues. The CDR3 protein is CASSARTGLTETQYF. CDR3 bases: TGTGCCAGCAGTGCCAGGACAGGGTTAACGGAGACCCAGTACTTC.

The V and J genes are TRBV15 and TRBJ1-5, with 7 bases fitting TRBD1. Germline assignment: CDR1 LNHNV and CDR2 YYDKDF (reference sequence). The J segment lost 4 bases and the V segment lost 8 bases, leaving 2 bases of the junction unmatched. The CDR3 contains 12 residues. For the CDR3, the DNA is TGTGCCACCGCAGGGGGTAATCAGCCCCAGCATTTT. Its protein is CATAGGNQPQHF.

In its sample, this clone was seen a few times. The chain employs TRBV7-9 and TRBJ2-2; D not certain. The CDR3 covers 15 residues. CDR1 and CDR2 (germline): SEHNR, FQNEAQ (reference sequence). V gave up 4 bases and J gave up 4 bases, with 13 bases separating them. The CDR3 is CASSSLVLSTGELFF. Here the CDR3 DNA reads TGTGCCAGCAGCTCCCTAGTACTCTCCACCGGGGAGCTGTTTTTT.

The chain uses TRBV30 and TRBJ1-2; tentatively, D is TRBD1 (6 bases). The CDR3 has 12 residues. V lost 8 bases and J lost 5, with 15 bases in between. Germline loops: CDR1 GTSNPN, CDR2 SVGIG (reference sequence). The CDR3 is CAGRTVGYGYTF. CDR3 coding DNA: TGTGCCGGTCGGACAGTCGGTTATGGCTACACCTTC.

This clone has only one observation. This rearrangement joins TRBV19 to TRBJ1-2; 12 positions agree with TRBD1. The CDR3 is made up of 16 amino acids. V dropped 3 bases and J dropped 8; count of bases not matched to a gene: 10. CDR1 and CDR2 from the germline V gene are LNHDA and SQIVND (reference sequence). CDR3 loop: CASSIPQGQGAGGYTF. CDR3 sequence (DNA): TGTGCCAGTAGTATCCCTCAGGGACAGGGGGCTGGAGGCTACACCTTC.

The chain has TRBV7-8 and TRBJ1-1; TRBD1 matches 7 bases. J lost 1 base, V lost 5 bases, and 7 bases had no gene match. The germline V gene encodes CDR1 SGHVS and CDR2 FQNEAQ. The CDR3 is made up of 15 amino acids. The CDR3, as DNA: TGTGCCAGCAGCGCACCGGACAGGCGGAACACTGAAGCTTTCTTT. It specifies CASSAPDRRNTEAFF.

J is TRBJ2-7 and V is TRBV5-5; 7 bases agree with TRBD1. V lost 3 bases to trimming and J lost 1 base; unmatched junction nucleotides: 13. From germline, CDR1 is SGHKS and CDR2 YYEKEE (reference sequence). The CDR3 contains 17 residues. The CDR3: CASSSELVGQTSYEQYF. The CDR3 nucleotides read TGTGCCAGCAGCTCAGAGCTGGTGGGACAGACGTCCTACGAGCAGTACTTC.

This clone was found a few times. CDR3 loop: CASSLYRGGNTIYF. The CDR3 nucleotides read TGTGCCAGCAGCTTGTACAGGGGCGGAAACACCATATATTTT. The chain recombines TRBV5-6 with TRBJ1-3, with 7 bases identical to TRBD1. The CDR3 totals 14 residues. Trimming at V came to 1 base and at J to 4 bases, leaving 2 bases not matched to a gene. Germline lookup yields CDR1 SGHDT and CDR2 YYEEEE.

The chain joins TRBV28 to TRBJ2-6, with 9 bases fitting TRBD1. The CDR3 contains 15 residues. With V trimmed by 6 bases and J by 4 bases, 4 bases remained unmatched. The germline gives CDR1 MDHEN, CDR2 SYDVKM. The CDR3 spells CASSTGGPGANVLTF. The CDR3 DNA follows: TGTGCCAGCAGCACAGGGGGCCCCGGGGCCAACGTCCTGACTTTC.

V usage is TRBV5-6 and J usage is TRBJ1-1; 8 bases are a match to TRBD1. V dropped 2 bases and J dropped 7; count of bases not matched to a gene: 7. The CDR3 extends over 14 amino acids. CDR1 and CDR2 from the germline V gene are SGHDT and YYEEEE. CDR3 loop: CASSFRGQGYEAFF. For the CDR3, the DNA is TGTGCCAGCAGCTTCAGGGGGCAAGGATATGAAGCTTTCTTT.

V usage is TRBV9 and J usage is TRBJ1-1; D gene uncertain. Trimming left V 4 bases short and J 0 bases short, with 10 bases between. Germline V gene lookup returns CDR1 SGDLS and CDR2 YYNGEE. This CDR3 spans 14 amino acids. In DNA form, the CDR3 reads TGTGCCAGCAGCCCCCGCCGGTTGAACACTGAAGCTTTCTTT. Its translation: CASSPRRLNTEAFF.

This clone was seen just once. V is TRBV2 and J is TRBJ2-3; D gene ambiguous. The germline V and J ends were trimmed by 8 bases and 3 bases, with 6 bases remaining between them. The CDR3 has 11 residues. Germline loops: CDR1 SNHLY, CDR2 FYNNEI. CDR3 DNA: TGTGCCAGCTCTATAACAGATACGCAGTATTTT. This sequence encodes CASSITDTQYF. The full variable domain, with the rest looked up from reference TRBV2 and TRBJ2-3, is EPEVTQTPSHQVTQMGQEVILRCVPISNHLYFYWYRQILGQKVEFLVSFYNNEISEKSEIFDDQFSVERPDGSNFTLKIRSTKLEDSAMYFCASSITDTQYFGPGTRLTVL.

In this sample, this clone turned up once. The same CDR3 can be traced to other DNA sequences in this sample. The CDR3 is CASSPGTIYEQYF. In DNA, the CDR3 is TGTGCCAGCAGCCCCGGGACAATCTACGAGCAGTACTTC. The J gene is TRBJ2-7, the V gene TRBV7-9, with TRBD1 as a possible D gene (6 bases). V lost 5 bases to trimming and J lost 3 bases, with 11 bases between them. The CDR3 covers 13 residues. Germline assignment: CDR1 SEHNR and CDR2 FQNEAQ (reference sequence).

CDR3 residues: CASSFTGRSTEAFF. Here the CDR3 DNA reads TGTGCCAGCAGTTTTACGGGTCGGAGTACTGAAGCTTTCTTT. The chain employs TRBV6-5 and TRBJ1-1; D is ambiguous. The V end lost 4 bases, the J end lost 5 bases, and 14 bases lay between the germline ends. This CDR3 has 14 amino acids. From germline, CDR1 is MNHEY and CDR2 SVGAGI.

The V and J genes are TRBV5-6 and TRBJ1-2, with a tentative D call TRBD1 (6 bases). This CDR3 spans 15 amino acids. Germline V gene data show CDR1 as SGHDT and CDR2 as YYEEEE. Deletions cut 3 bases from V and 8 bases from J, with 20 bases between. Here the CDR3 DNA reads TGTGCCAGCAGCTCCCTTGGGTCCGGGGGGGGCGGCTACACCTTC. Translating gives CASSSLGSGGGGYTF.

This clone is classed as medium-sized. CDR3 sequence (DNA): TGCGCCAGCAGCCACCCGGAGGGCCTCCTGGGCAATGAGCAGTTCTTC. It yields the protein CASSHPEGLLGNEQFF. The rearrangement links TRBV4-1 to TRBJ2-1; TRBD2 might be the D (6 bases). This CDR3 has 16 residues. Germline V gene data show CDR1 as MGHRA and CDR2 as YSYEKL. The V end lost 3 bases, the J end lost 6 bases, and 18 bases lay between the germline ends.

This clone was seen only once. V usage is TRBV30 and J usage is TRBJ2-1; TRBD2 agrees at 10 bases. The CDR3 totals 18 residues. The germline CDR1 and CDR2 sequences are GTSNPN and SVGIG (reference sequence). Trimming removed 3 bases from V and 0 bases from J; junction bases left unmatched: 11. CDR3 nucleotides: TGTGCCTGGAGAAGTGTTAGCGGGGGGCCCCGCTCCTACAATGAGCAGTTCTTC. Protein product: CAWRSVSGGPRSYNEQFF.

The V gene is TRBV5-1, the J gene TRBJ2-4, with 11 bases fitting TRBD1. V lost 4 bases to trimming and J lost 0 bases; unmatched junction nucleotides: 9. The CDR3 consists of 18 residues. Germline V gene lookup returns CDR1 SGHRS and CDR2 YFSETQ. The CDR3 is CASSPGTGGGLAKNIQYF. In DNA, the CDR3 is TGCGCCAGCAGCCCGGGGACAGGGGGAGGACTAGCCAAAAACATTCAGTACTTC. The variable domain in full, with the rest retrieved from reference TRBV5-1 and TRBJ2-4, is KAGVTQTPRYLIKTRGQQVTLSCSPISGHRSVSWYQQTPGQGLQFLFEYFSETQRNKGNFPGRFSGRQFSNSRSEMNVSTLELGDSALYLCASSPGTGGGLAKNIQYFGAGTRLSVL.

This rearrangement joins TRBV11-1 to TRBJ2-7; tentative D call: TRBD1 (6 bases). V was cut by 5 bases and J by 9 bases, with 17 bases left in between. From germline, CDR1 is SGHAT and CDR2 FQDESV (reference sequence). The CDR3 length is 13 residues. The CDR3 DNA reads as TGTGCCAGCAGCCGGACAGATCGATATTTGCAGTACTTC. Its protein is CASSRTDRYLQYF.

V usage is TRBV5-4 and J usage is TRBJ1-4, with TRBD1 identical over 7 bases. Germline V gives CDR1 SGHNT, CDR2 YYREEE (reference sequence). V lost 4 bases, J lost 4 bases, and 7 bases stayed unmatched. This CDR3 comprises 15 residues. The CDR3 coding sequence is TGTGCCAGCAGCCTCGGGACAGCCCGTAATGAAAAACTGTTTTTT. It codes for CASSLGTARNEKLFF.

This chain uses TRBV10-1 with TRBJ1-2, with D perhaps TRBD1 (6 bases). Germline CDR1 is WNHNN and CDR2 is SYGVQD (reference sequence). The length of the CDR3 is 13 residues. Trimming removed 2 bases at V and 6 bases at J, with 10 bases between. CDR3 sequence reads: CASSETGYDGYTF. The CDR3 DNA reads as TGCGCCAGCAGTGAGACAGGGTACGATGGCTACACCTTC.

This CDR3 is CASSLLNPGQSSGNTIYF. CDR3 sequence (DNA): TGCGCCAGCAGCTTGCTGAACCCGGGACAGAGCTCTGGAAACACCATATATTTT. The V gene is TRBV5-1, the J gene TRBJ1-3; TRBD1 matches at 7 bases. With 1 base clipped from V and 0 bases from J, the junction kept 10 bases outside the gene matches. Germline V gene data show CDR1 as SGHRS and CDR2 as YFSETQ. This CDR3 comprises 18 residues.

The chain recombines TRBV5-1 with TRBJ1-1; D uncertain. The CDR3 covers 15 residues. The V and J ends lost 0 bases and 7 bases respectively, with 16 bases between them. Germline V gene sequence: CDR1 SGHRS, CDR2 YFSETQ. In DNA form, the CDR3 reads TGCGCCAGCAGCTTGGAAGGAGGCAGCTTCCATGAAGCTTTCTTT. Translated, it gives CASSLEGGSFHEAFF.

The V and J genes are TRBV7-3 and TRBJ2-3; D perhaps matches TRBD1 (7 bases). The V gene's germline CDR1 is SGHTA and CDR2 FQGTGA. Trimming left V 4 bases short and J 5 bases short, with 13 bases between. The CDR3 contains 14 residues. The CDR3 protein is CASSSNRGGDTQYF. The CDR3 nucleotides are TGTGCCAGCAGCTCAAACAGGGGAGGAGATACGCAGTATTTT.

The chain uses TRBV5-6 and TRBJ2-3, with a tentative D call TRBD1 (5 bases). The germline V and J ends were trimmed by 4 bases and 5 bases, with 20 bases remaining between them. Germline V gene lookup returns CDR1 SGHDT and CDR2 YYEEEE. The CDR3 length is 16 residues. CDR3 protein: CASSLPTGAGRDTQYF. The CDR3 coding sequence is TGTGCCAGCAGCCTCCCAACAGGCGCCGGCCGAGATACGCAGTATTTT.

This chain's CDR3 is CASSRTSGGRTGELFF. The CDR3 region has the DNA TGTGCCAGCAGCCGGACTAGCGGGGGGCGAACCGGGGAGCTGTTTTTT. This chain joins TRBV7-2 and TRBJ2-2; 14 bases fit TRBD2. Germline V lookup: CDR1 SGHTA, CDR2 FQGNSA. The trim removed 5 bases at V and 5 bases at J, leaving 4 bases unmatched. The CDR3 sequence is 16 residues long.